Listed below are T cell receptor beta chains from one sample, sequenced in a study of early T cells in non-severe SARS-CoV-2 infection. Each CDR3 protein gets one entry after TCRdb re-called the 5' RACE reads with MiXCR. Here the sample spans around 50,000 distinct CDR3 sequences, around a tenth being singletons. The sequencing input was whole blood. The receptor set was obtained from an adult who was a healthcare worker with PCR-confirmed SARS-CoV-2 infection or an uninfected control (not recorded which). Both conserved end residues are part of each CDR3. A D gene is named only where the DNA matches it firmly. Size is stated for part of the rows, as once, few or many counts, or as a class when the clone is expanded.

J,length,V,D,size,DNA,CDR3
TRBJ2-7,14,TRBV7-2,-,many,TGTGCCAGCAGCTTAGCTAGCGGTCACAACGAGCAGTACTTC,CASSLASGHNEQYF
TRBJ2-7,13,TRBV12-3/TRBV12-4,-,many,TGTGCCAGCAGGCAACCCTGGATCGACGAGCAGTACTTC,CASRQPWIDEQYF
TRBJ1-3,13,TRBV12-3/TRBV12-4,-,many,TGTGCCAGCAGCAGGGTCCTCGGAAACACCATATATTTT,CASSRVLGNTIYF
TRBJ2-1,15,TRBV10-3,TRBD1,-,TGTGCCATCAGTGTGCCGGGACAGGGCGGTTGGGAGCAGTTCTTC,CAISVPGQGGWEQFF
TRBJ2-1,14,TRBV19,TRBD1,many,TGTGCCAGTAGGGGGCAGGGGGAGTACAATGAGCAGTTCTTC,CASRGQGEYNEQFF
TRBJ1-5,15,TRBV19,-,many,TGTGCCAGTAGTATGGTGGCAGGGTACAATCAGCCCCAGCATTTT,CASSMVAGYNQPQHF
TRBJ2-1,15,TRBV20-1,TRBD2,many,TGCAGTGCTAGGTTAACGGGAGGGTCCTACAATGAGCAGTTCTTC,CSARLTGGSYNEQFF
TRBJ2-2,14,TRBV19,TRBD1,many,TGTGCCACTATAGACAGGGTCACCACCGGGGAGCTGTTTTTT,CATIDRVTTGELFF
TRBJ2-7,16,TRBV6-4,TRBD1,-,TGTGCCAGCGGGCGAAGGGACAGAGCATTTCCCTACGAGCAGTACTTC,CASGRRDRAFPYEQYF
TRBJ2-7,14,TRBV5-5,-,many,TGTGCCAGCAGCTTCTCCTTGGGGACCCACGAGCAGTACTTC,CASSFSLGTHEQYF
TRBJ2-1,14,TRBV19,TRBD2,many,TGTGCCAGCGGTCTGCGGGGGGGTATCGATGAGCAGTTCTTC,CASGLRGGIDEQFF
TRBJ2-3,11,TRBV12-3/TRBV12-4,TRBD2,few,TGTGCTAGCGGGGGGGCAGATACGCAGTATTTT,CASGGADTQYF
TRBJ2-7,11,TRBV6-1,TRBD2,many,TGTGCCAGCGGGAGGGCTGACGAGCAGTACTTC,CASGRADEQYF
TRBJ1-1,15,TRBV5-1,TRBD1,many,TGCGCCAGCAGCTTTACGACAGGGTTGGCCACTGAAGCTTTCTTT,CASSFTTGLATEAFF
TRBJ2-2,18,TRBV20-1,TRBD1,many,TGCAGTGCTAGATTCCGGGACAGGGTGAAGGAGGGCACCGGGGAGCTTTTTTTT,CSARFRDRVKEGTGELFF
TRBJ2-1,15,TRBV13,TRBD2,-,TGTGCCAGCAGCTTGCGGCTAGCGGACTACAATGAGCAGTTCTTC,CASSLRLADYNEQFF
TRBJ2-1,11,TRBV18,-,-,TGTGCCAGCTCACCAGAGGATGAGCAGTTCTTC,CASSPEDEQFF
TRBJ2-6,16,TRBV20-1,-,many,TGCAGTGCTAGAGTAGGCAGTATCTCTGGGGCCAACGTCCTGACTTTC,CSARVGSISGANVLTF
TRBJ1-2,17,TRBV7-2,TRBD1,many,TGTGCCAGCAGCTTAGCGCTAAGGGGGCCCTCTCTTGGAAGCTACACCTTC,CASSLALRGPSLGSYTF
TRBJ1-2,19,TRBV21-1,-,many,TGTGCCAGCAGCAAAGTACGGGAACAGGGGGGAGGAACTAACTATGGCTACACCTTC,CASSKVREQGGGTNYGYTF
TRBJ2-7,15,TRBV19,-,-,TGTGCCAGTAGTATGCAAAGGGGTAGCTCCTACGAGCAGTACTTC,CASSMQRGSSYEQYF
TRBJ1-6,14,TRBV13,-,-,TGTGCCAGCAGCCTCCGAGGAGGGAATTCACCCCTCCACTTT,CASSLRGGNSPLHF
TRBJ2-2,15,TRBV21-1,-,many,TGTGCCGGACTCGTGGGCGGGGGGCACACCGGGGAGCTGTTTTTT,CAGLVGGGHTGELFF
TRBJ2-7,15,TRBV2,-,many,TGTGCCAGCAGTGAATCCGGGGGCGCTTTGTACGAGCAGTACTTC,CASSESGGALYEQYF
TRBJ2-3,13,TRBV29-1,-,many,TGCAGCGTTGATGGAGGGGCAACAGATACGCAGTATTTT,CSVDGGATDTQYF
TRBJ2-3,14,TRBV7-2,TRBD2,-,TGTGCCAGCAGCCGGGGACTAGCGGCAGATACGCAGTATTTT,CASSRGLAADTQYF
TRBJ1-2,11,TRBV6-2/TRBV6-3,-,-,TGTGCCAGCAGAGATACAGGCTTTCCCACCTTC,CASRDTGFPTF
TRBJ2-1,15,TRBV20-1,TRBD2,many,TGCAGTGCTAGAGAGGTTAGCGGGAGTCCCAATGAGCAGTTCTTC,CSAREVSGSPNEQFF
TRBJ2-3,15,TRBV20-1,-,many,TGCAGTGCTCAGACGGAGGGCCCTAGCACAGATACGCAGTATTTT,CSAQTEGPSTDTQYF
TRBJ2-2,14,TRBV3-1,-,many,TGTGCCAGCAGCCAAGATACAGGGTCCGGGGAGCTGTTTTTT,CASSQDTGSGELFF
TRBJ2-2,17,TRBV3-1,-,many,TGTGCCAGCAGACCCCGGGACGGAGAGAAACGCACCGGGGAGCTGTTTTTT,CASRPRDGEKRTGELFF
TRBJ2-5,14,TRBV12-3/TRBV12-4,-,many,TGTGCCAGCAGTTTGTCCAGAACTAGCGAGACCCAGTACTTC,CASSLSRTSETQYF
TRBJ2-3,17,TRBV27,TRBD2,many,TGTGCCAGCAGTCAATTAAAAGCGGGGGCTGGGACAGATACGCAGTATTTT,CASSQLKAGAGTDTQYF
TRBJ2-3,16,TRBV11-3,-,-,TGTGCCAGCAGCTCTAGCCGGGGGCTAGGCACAGATACGCAGTATTTT,CASSSSRGLGTDTQYF
TRBJ2-7,14,TRBV5-1,-,many,TGCGCCAGCAGCTTTACAGGGGGGGCCTACGAGCAGTACTTC,CASSFTGGAYEQYF
TRBJ2-7,20,TRBV21-1,-,many,TGTGCCAGCAGCAAAGCGCATTTTGAGGCGACGGGACAGGGGTTCGGCGAGCAGTACTTC,CASSKAHFEATGQGFGEQYF
TRBJ1-6,16,TRBV6-5,-,many,TGTGCCAGCAGATTCGGTGGGTCCTTCTATAATTCACCCCTCCACTTT,CASRFGGSFYNSPLHF
TRBJ2-5,13,TRBV7-8,-,many,TGTGCCAGCAGCTTAGGCGGGACAACGGGGATGGACTTC,CASSLGGTTGMDF
TRBJ1-2,13,TRBV30,-,many,TGTGCCTGGAGTGTAAGGGCCGTAGATGGCTACACCTTC,CAWSVRAVDGYTF
TRBJ2-7,13,TRBV6-2/TRBV6-3,-,many,TGTGCCAGCAGCCGGGGCTTTAGGGGCGAGCAGTACTTC,CASSRGFRGEQYF
TRBJ2-3,16,TRBV30,TRBD2,-,TGTGCCTGGAGTGTACGTGGGGGGGGAAACACAGATACGCAGTATTTT,CAWSVRGGGNTDTQYF
TRBJ2-5,13,TRBV3-1,-,-,TGTGCCAGCAGCCAAGAGGTCGTGGAGACCCAGTACTTC,CASSQEVVETQYF
TRBJ1-2,14,TRBV19,-,many,TGTGCCAGTAGCAGGACTAGGACGGGTCATGGCTACACCTTC,CASSRTRTGHGYTF
TRBJ2-3,12,TRBV9,-,many,TGTGCCAGCAGCGTAGTGAAAGAGGGGCAGTATTTT,CASSVVKEGQYF
TRBJ2-3,14,TRBV5-1,-,many,TGCGCCAGCAGCTTGGAGGGTGGCACAGATACGCAGTATTTT,CASSLEGGTDTQYF
TRBJ1-2,15,TRBV7-9,-,many,TGTGCCAGCAGCTTATTGTCAGGGACCAACTATGGCTACACCTTC,CASSLLSGTNYGYTF
TRBJ1-2,13,TRBV6-6,-,many,TGTGCCAGCCGTAAGGAAAATTCCTATGGCTACACCTTC,CASRKENSYGYTF
TRBJ2-7,16,TRBV6-6,TRBD1,many,TGTGCCAGCAGTTACTCGAGGACAGGGTCCTCCTACGAGCAGTACTTC,CASSYSRTGSSYEQYF
TRBJ1-5,15,TRBV6-6,-,many,TGTGCCAGCAGTTACTCGGAGGGGCCCAATCAGCCCCAGCATTTT,CASSYSEGPNQPQHF
TRBJ2-1,13,TRBV29-1,TRBD1,many,TGCAGCTCCACCGGGACAGCCGGACATGAGCAGTTCTTC,CSSTGTAGHEQFF
TRBJ2-3,14,TRBV20-1,TRBD1,-,TGCAGTGCTAGTAGGGACAGGGGCACAGATACGCAGTATTTT,CSASRDRGTDTQYF